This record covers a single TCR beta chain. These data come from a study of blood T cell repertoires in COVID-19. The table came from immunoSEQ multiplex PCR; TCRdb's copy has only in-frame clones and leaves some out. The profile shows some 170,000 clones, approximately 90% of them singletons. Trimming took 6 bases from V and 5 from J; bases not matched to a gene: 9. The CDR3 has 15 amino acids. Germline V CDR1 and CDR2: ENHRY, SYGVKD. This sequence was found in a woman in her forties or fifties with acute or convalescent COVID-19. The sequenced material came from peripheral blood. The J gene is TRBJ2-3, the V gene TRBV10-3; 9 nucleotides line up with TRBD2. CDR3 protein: CAISTPGLAKDTQYF. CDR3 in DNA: TGTGCCATCAGCACGCCGGGACTAGCAAAAGATACGCAGTATTTT.